By share, the clone carrying this TCR beta chain ranks as medium-sized. Its antigen is unknown. RNA transcripts were the template for amplifying TCR beta CDR3 regions. A set of HTBI primers served as the primers for a first-round RT-PCR of the TCR CDR3. A single record per CDR3 protein comes from TCRdb applying MiXCR to the multiplex PCR reads. The sample yields tens of thousands of distinct CDR3 sequences, approximately 50% seen once. The study excluded patients with uncontrolled infection, other autoimmune disease, pregnancy or lactation. The CDR3 is 15 amino acids. CDR1 is MGHDK, CDR2 SYGVNS, per germline. V shed 0 bases and J shed 4 bases, with 10 bases lying between them. This specimen belongs to a study of T cells in Graves' hyperthyroidism and ophthalmopathy. Study results and caveats: A median about 6.2 months before onset, the model predicted ophthalmopathy.

Specimen: blood. The TCR comes from a woman between 45 and 65 years old with Graves' hyperthyroidism that later progressed to Graves' ophthalmopathy. The chain recombines TRBV25-1 with TRBJ2-1; D is ambiguous. The CDR3 spells CASSEYRAKYNEQFF. As DNA, the CDR3 is TGTGCCAGCAGTGAATATCGAGCGAAATACAATGAGCAGTTCTTC.